The 11 T cell receptor beta chains below all came from one sample that was sequenced in a study of graft-versus-host responses after intestinal transplantation. Data came from immunoSEQ multiplex PCR; TCRdb stores just in-frame clones and leaves some out. This table has 130,000 or so clones, around 90% appearing once. These receptors have no known antigen. Sequencing was performed on unstimulated CD4+ T cells sorted from spleen or lymph node cells, taken before intestinal transplant. These receptors were obtained from a human donor who received an intestinal transplant.

This clone was found once. For the CDR3, the DNA is TGCAGCGTTGAGGGCACTGAAGCTTTCTTT. Translating it yields CSVEGTEAFF. The V and J genes are TRBV29-1 and TRBJ1-1, with D unclear. Trimming pared 3 bases from V and 4 bases from J, leaving 3 bases between. The CDR3 length is 10 residues. CDR1 and CDR2 (germline): SQVTM, ANQGSEA.

The rearrangement links TRBV7-3 to TRBJ2-1; 7 bases are a match to TRBD2. The CDR3 is 14 amino acids. The ends lost 1 base at V and 6 bases at J; junction bases unmatched: 3. The germline V gene has CDR1 SGHTA and CDR2 FQGTGA. The CDR3 here is CASSLRRGSNEQFF. DNA of the CDR3: TGTGCCAGCAGCTTAAGGCGGGGGTCCAATGAGCAGTTCTTC.

The gene calls are TRBV11-2 and TRBJ2-5, with a weak D call TRBD1 (5 bases). Germline V gene data show CDR1 as SGHAT and CDR2 as FQNNGV. V lost 6 bases and J 8 bases, leaving 16 bases between the germline ends. CDR3 length equals 13 residues. This chain's CDR3 is CASRYQGVKTQYF. Written as DNA, the CDR3 is TGTGCCAGCAGATACCAGGGTGTGAAAACCCAGTACTTC.

The genes are TRBV27 and TRBJ1-2; D unresolved. Trimming removed 5 bases at V and 6 bases at J, with 22 bases between. Germline CDR1 is MNHEY and CDR2 is SMNVEV (reference sequence). CDR3 size: 16 residues. The CDR3 loop reads CASSQRRTRDKDGYTF. The CDR3, as DNA: TGTGCCAGCAGTCAACGCCGGACCCGGGATAAAGATGGCTACACCTTC.

The chain links TRBV7-9 to TRBJ1-1; D perhaps matches TRBD1 (5 bases). Germline CDR1 SEHNR, CDR2 FQNEAQ (reference sequence). CDR3 size: 17 residues. V was trimmed by 6 bases and J by 2 bases, leaving 22 bases between them. DNA of the CDR3: TGTGCCAGCAGTCGCGAACGGGACGATTGGGTAAACACTGAAGCTTTCTTT. Its protein is CASSRERDDWVNTEAFF.

This clone came up once. The V gene is TRBV12-1, the J gene TRBJ1-5; the D call TRBD1 from the table was never checked on the DNA. TRBV12-1 has pseudogene status. This CDR3 spans 18 amino acids. CDR3 residues: CASSSQGTGDVDNQPQHF. The CDR3 nucleotides read TGTGCCAGCAGCTCACAAGGGACAGGGGATGTTGACAATCAGCCCCAGCATTTT.

The chain links TRBV7-2 to TRBJ2-1, with TRBD2 as a possible D gene (5 bases). V was trimmed by 7 bases and J by 4 bases, leaving 11 bases between them. This CDR3 is 13 amino acids long. CDR1 and CDR2 from the germline V gene are SGHTA and FQGNSA. The CDR3, as DNA: TGTGCCAGCAACGAACTAGGGTACAATGAGCAGTTCTTC. This encodes CASNELGYNEQFF.

The V gene is TRBV5-1, the J gene TRBJ2-1, with D unclear. V was clipped by 0 bases and J by 7 bases, with 8 bases between them. Looked up from germline, CDR1 is SGHRS and CDR2 is YFSETQ. The CDR3 is 13 amino acids. The CDR3 sequence: CASSLGLPNEQFF. The CDR3 bases are TGCGCCAGCAGCTTGGGACTTCCGAATGAGCAGTTCTTC.

The chain links TRBV2 to TRBJ1-1, with D unresolved. The ends were cut back, 6 bases at V and 2 bases at J, with 16 bases in the middle. This CDR3 is built from 15 residues. The germline V gene has CDR1 SNHLY and CDR2 FYNNEI. In nucleotides, the CDR3 is TGTGCCAGCAGGGTCATATCAGGCCCCAACACTGAAGCTTTCTTT. Translated, it gives CASRVISGPNTEAFF. The full variable domain, in which reference TRBV2 and TRBJ1-1 provide the parts outside the CDR3, is EPEVTQTPSHQVTQMGQEVILRCVPISNHLYFYWYRQILGQKVEFLVSFYNNEISEKSEIFDDQFSVERPDGSNFTLKIRSTKLEDSAMYFCASRVISGPNTEAFFGQGTRLTVV.

The V call is TRBV5-1, the J call TRBJ2-3, with 8 nucleotides matching TRBD1. The junction had 3 bases not matched to a gene; V was cut back by 3 bases and J by 0 bases. CDR3 length: 15 amino acids. CDR1 is SGHRS, CDR2 YFSETQ, per germline. Here the CDR3 DNA reads TGCGCCAGCAGCTGGGGACAGGCCAGCACAGATACGCAGTATTTT. Amino acid sequence: CASSWGQASTDTQYF.

The chain employs TRBV2 and TRBJ2-7, with D tentatively TRBD1 (6 bases). The CDR3 consists of 16 residues. V lost 6 bases and J 1 base, leaving 19 bases between the germline ends. The germline gives CDR1 SNHLY, CDR2 FYNNEI. The CDR3 here is CASRLTVTGGSYEQYF. The CDR3 region has the DNA TGTGCCAGCAGATTGACCGTGACAGGTGGATCCTACGAGCAGTACTTC.